Ten or more counts support the clone carrying this T cell receptor (beta chain). What it recognizes is unknown. This CDR3 comprises 15 residues. V lost 4 bases and J 7 bases, leaving 17 bases between the germline ends. CDR1 and CDR2 (germline): SGDLS, YYNGEE. The sample comes from a study of T-cell memory formation after mild COVID-19. The overall study: TCR clusters were mostly confined to one donor each. Study-wide results and limits: Researchers report contracting CD4+ clones mostly in CM and EM, with CD8+ clones in EMRA. Second-wave clones with a day 37 peak had unconfirmed SARS-CoV-2 specificity. There were some responding clones in pre-infection memory, which suggested that cross-reactive memory had joined.

MiXCR was run by TCRdb on the 5' RACE reads, yielding one entry per CDR3 protein. The data hold about 35,000 distinct CDR3 sequences, with around 20% observed a single time. This receptor was obtained from an adult who had mild COVID-19 (a few samples of this study predate the infection). Cell type and time point are not known. Material for sequencing was PBMCs or a T cell subset sorted from them (not recorded which). V is TRBV9 and J is TRBJ1-4, with D possibly being TRBD1 (5 bases). The CDR3: CASSRQWGEGEKLFF. CDR3 coding DNA: TGTGCCAGCAGCAGACAATGGGGGGAAGGTGAAAAACTGTTTTTT.